This TCR beta chain was captured by sequencing in a study of Ad26.COV2.S vaccination and SARS-CoV-2 variants. The treatment was: some 19 received Ad26.COV2.S at low or high dose, single or two shots; 5 received placebo; per-sample allocation not given. On day 63 after the first injection, vaccine and placebo recipients gave samples. Ad26.COV2.S expressed prefusion-stabilized spike from the original Wuhan strain. The CDR3 is 14 amino acids. V lost 1 base and J lost 7, with 14 bases in between. Germline V gives CDR1 SQVTM, CDR2 ANQGSEA. Whole-study findings and limits: Vaccine and placebo recipients had comparable breadth of non-spike TCRs. Vaccinees reportedly had broad spike-specific CD8+ and CD4+ T cell responses.

The data were produced by immunoSEQ multiplex PCR, yet TCRdb's version contains in-frame clones alone and is incomplete. The repertoire holds around 300,000 clones, with roughly 90% as singletons. Comment on this clone: Its target is unknown.

The source is a person between 18 and 59 years old who received the Ad26.COV2.S COVID-19 vaccine or a placebo. The input for sequencing was peripheral blood, taken in a trial of Ad26.COV2.S vaccine versus placebo. The chain combines TRBV29-1 with TRBJ1-5; maybe TRBD1 (6 bases). This chain's CDR3 is CSVEGSGAGQPQHF. The CDR3 DNA is TGCAGCGTTGAAGGGTCAGGGGCAGGGCAGCCCCAGCATTTT.